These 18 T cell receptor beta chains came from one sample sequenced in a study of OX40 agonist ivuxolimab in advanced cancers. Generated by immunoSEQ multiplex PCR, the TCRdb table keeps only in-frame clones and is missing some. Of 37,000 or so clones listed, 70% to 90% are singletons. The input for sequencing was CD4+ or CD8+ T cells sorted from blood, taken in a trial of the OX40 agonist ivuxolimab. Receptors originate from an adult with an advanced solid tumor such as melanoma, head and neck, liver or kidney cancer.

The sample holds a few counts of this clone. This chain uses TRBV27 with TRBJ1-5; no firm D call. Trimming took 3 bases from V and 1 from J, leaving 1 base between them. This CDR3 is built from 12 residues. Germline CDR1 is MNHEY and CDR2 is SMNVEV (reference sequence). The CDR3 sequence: CASSFSNQPQHF. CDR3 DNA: TGTGCCAGCAGTTTCAGCAATCAGCCCCAGCATTTT.

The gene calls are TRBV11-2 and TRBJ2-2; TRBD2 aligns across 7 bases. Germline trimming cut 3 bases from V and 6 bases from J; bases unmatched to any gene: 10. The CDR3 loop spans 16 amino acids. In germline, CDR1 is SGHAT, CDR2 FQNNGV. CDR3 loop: CASSLPRGVGSGELFF. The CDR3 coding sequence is TGTGCCAGCAGCTTGCCCCGGGGGGTTGGATCCGGGGAGCTGTTTTTT.

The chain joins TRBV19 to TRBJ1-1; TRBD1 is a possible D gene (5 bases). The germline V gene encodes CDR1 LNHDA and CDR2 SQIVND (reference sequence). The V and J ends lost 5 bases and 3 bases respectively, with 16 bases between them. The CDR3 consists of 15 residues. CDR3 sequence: CASSPAGLGYTEAFF. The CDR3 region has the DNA TGTGCCAGTAGTCCAGCGGGGCTCGGGTACACTGAAGCTTTCTTT.

CDR3 residues: CASSRYPTPSEQYF. In DNA form, the CDR3 reads TGTGCCAGTAGCAGGTACCCCACCCCCTCTGAGCAGTACTTC. The genes are TRBV19 and TRBJ2-7; D uncertain. There are 14 residues in the CDR3. The V and J ends lost 6 bases and 7 bases respectively, with 19 bases between them. Germline V CDR1 and CDR2: LNHDA, SQIVND (reference sequence).

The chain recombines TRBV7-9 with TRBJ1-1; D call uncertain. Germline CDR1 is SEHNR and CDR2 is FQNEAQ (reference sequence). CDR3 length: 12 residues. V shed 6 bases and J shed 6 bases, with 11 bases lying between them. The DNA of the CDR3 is TGTGCCAGCAGTCCCCCGGTTCCTGAAGCTTTCTTT. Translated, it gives CASSPPVPEAFF.

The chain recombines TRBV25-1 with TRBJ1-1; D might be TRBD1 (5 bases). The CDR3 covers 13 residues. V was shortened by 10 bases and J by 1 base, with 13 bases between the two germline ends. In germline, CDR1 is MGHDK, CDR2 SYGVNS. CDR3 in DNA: TGTGCCACGGCGGGACGGACGAACACTGAAGCTTTCTTT. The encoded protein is CATAGRTNTEAFF. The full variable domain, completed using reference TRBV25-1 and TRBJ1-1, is EADIYQTPRYLVIGTGKKITLECSQTMGHDKMYWYQQDPGMELHLIHYSYGVNSTEKGDLSSESTVSRIRTEHFPLTLESARPSHTSQYLCATAGRTNTEAFFGQGTRLTVV.

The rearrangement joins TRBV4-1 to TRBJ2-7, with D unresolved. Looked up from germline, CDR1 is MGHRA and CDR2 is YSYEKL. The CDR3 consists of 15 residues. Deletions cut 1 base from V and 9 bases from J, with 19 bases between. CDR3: CASSQVLFGHIVQYF. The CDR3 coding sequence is TGCGCCAGCAGCCAAGTTTTATTCGGGCATATCGTGCAGTACTTC.

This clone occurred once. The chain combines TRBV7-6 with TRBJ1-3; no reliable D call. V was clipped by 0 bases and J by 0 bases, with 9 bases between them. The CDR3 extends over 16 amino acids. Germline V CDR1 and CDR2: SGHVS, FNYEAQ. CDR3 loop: CASSLALGLSGNTIYF. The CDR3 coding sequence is TGTGCCAGCAGCTTAGCGTTAGGTCTCTCTGGAAACACCATATATTTT.

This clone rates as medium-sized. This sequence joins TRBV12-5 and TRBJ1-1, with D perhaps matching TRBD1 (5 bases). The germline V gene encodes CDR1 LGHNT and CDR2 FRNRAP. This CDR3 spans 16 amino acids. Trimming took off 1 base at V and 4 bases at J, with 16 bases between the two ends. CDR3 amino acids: CASGLAQTVWSTEAFF. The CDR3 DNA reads TGTGCTAGTGGTTTGGCCCAGACAGTTTGGAGCACTGAAGCTTTCTTT.

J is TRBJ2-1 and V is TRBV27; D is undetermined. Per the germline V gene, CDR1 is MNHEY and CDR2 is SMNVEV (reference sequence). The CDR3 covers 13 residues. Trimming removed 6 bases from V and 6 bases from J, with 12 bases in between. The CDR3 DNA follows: TGTGCCAGCAGGCCGGGCTTGGCCAATGAGCAGTTCTTC. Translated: CASRPGLANEQFF.

CDR3 loop: CASSAGLAGSYEQYF. The CDR3 coding sequence is TGTGCCAGCAGCGCGGGACTAGCGGGGTCCTACGAGCAGTACTTC. The chain employs TRBV11-2 and TRBJ2-7; 13 bases are shared with TRBD2. The CDR3 extends over 15 amino acids. Unmatched junction bases numbered 2, after V lost 5 bases and J lost 1 base. The germline CDR1 and CDR2 sequences are SGHAT and FQNNGV.

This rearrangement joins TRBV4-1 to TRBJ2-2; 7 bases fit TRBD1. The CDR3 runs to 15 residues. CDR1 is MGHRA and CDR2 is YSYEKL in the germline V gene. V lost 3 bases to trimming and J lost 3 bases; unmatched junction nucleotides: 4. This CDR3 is CASSQPGQYTGELFF. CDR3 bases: TGCGCCAGCAGCCAGCCGGGACAGTACACCGGGGAGCTGTTTTTT.

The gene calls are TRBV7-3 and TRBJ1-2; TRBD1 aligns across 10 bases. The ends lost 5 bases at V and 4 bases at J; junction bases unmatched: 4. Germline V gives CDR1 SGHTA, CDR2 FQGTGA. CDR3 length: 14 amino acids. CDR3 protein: CASSPGQGIYGYTF. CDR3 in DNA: TGTGCCAGCAGCCCGGGACAGGGGATCTATGGCTACACCTTC.

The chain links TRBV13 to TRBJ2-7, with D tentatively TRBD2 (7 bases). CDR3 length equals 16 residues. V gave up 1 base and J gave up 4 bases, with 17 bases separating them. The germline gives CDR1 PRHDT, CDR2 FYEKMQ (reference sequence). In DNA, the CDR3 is TGTGCCAGCAGCTTAGCGTCTCGGGGGGCTAGGTACGAGCAGTACTTC. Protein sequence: CASSLASRGARYEQYF.

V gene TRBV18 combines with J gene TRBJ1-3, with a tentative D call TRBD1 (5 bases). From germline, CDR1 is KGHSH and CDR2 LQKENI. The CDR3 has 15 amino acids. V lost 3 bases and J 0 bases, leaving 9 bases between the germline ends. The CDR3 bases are TGTGCCAGCTCACCTCCGGGGGGCTCTGGAAACACCATATATTTT. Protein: CASSPPGGSGNTIYF.

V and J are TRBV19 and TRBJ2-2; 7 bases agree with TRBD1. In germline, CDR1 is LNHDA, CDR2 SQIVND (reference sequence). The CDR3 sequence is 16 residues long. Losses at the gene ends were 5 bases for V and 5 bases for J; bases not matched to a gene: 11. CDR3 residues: CASSPTGRQLTGELFF. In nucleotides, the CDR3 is TGTGCCAGTAGTCCGACAGGGCGACAACTAACCGGGGAGCTGTTTTTT.

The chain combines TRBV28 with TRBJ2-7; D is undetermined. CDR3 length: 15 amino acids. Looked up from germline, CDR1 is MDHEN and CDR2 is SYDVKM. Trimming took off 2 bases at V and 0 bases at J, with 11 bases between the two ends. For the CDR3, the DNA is TGTGCCAGCAGTTTAACCCCGGGCCACTCCTACGAGCAGTACTTC. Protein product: CASSLTPGHSYEQYF.

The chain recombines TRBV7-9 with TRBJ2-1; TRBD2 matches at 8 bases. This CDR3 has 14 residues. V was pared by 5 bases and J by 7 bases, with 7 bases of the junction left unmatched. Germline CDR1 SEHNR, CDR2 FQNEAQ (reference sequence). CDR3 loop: CASSESGLANEQFF. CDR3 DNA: TGTGCCAGCAGCGAGTCCGGACTAGCAAATGAGCAGTTCTTC.